The 29 T cell receptor beta chains presented below share a single source sample, sequenced in a study of patients and donors after allogeneic stem cell transplantation. TCRdb reprocessed the RT-PCR reads via MiXCR and lists one record per CDR3 protein. This sample yields about 960,000 distinct CDR3 sequences, of which roughly 18% are seen a single time; 6% belongs to the top ten. The sequenced sample was blood, either unsorted or a sorted T cell fraction (not recorded which). Receptors were obtained from a human donor who was either an allogeneic HSCT recipient or a stem cell or donor lymphocyte infusion donor (not recorded which). It is not recorded whose cells these are; they may come from a transplant donor.

The chain links TRBV6-1 to TRBJ1-2; D perhaps matches TRBD1 (5 bases). The V end was cut by 5 bases, the J end by 1 base, with 11 bases between. Germline loops: CDR1 MNHNS, CDR2 SASEGT. This CDR3 spans 14 amino acids. The CDR3 loop reads CASSPGDLNYGYTF. Written as DNA, the CDR3 is TGTGCCAGCAGTCCTGGGGACCTTAACTATGGCTACACCTTC.

This chain's CDR3 is CASSVWGAKNTGELFF. CDR3 DNA sequence: TGTGCCAGCAGTGTTTGGGGGGCCAAGAACACCGGGGAGCTGTTTTTT. The chain combines TRBV27 with TRBJ2-2; D may match TRBD1 or TRBD2 (6 bases each). Germline CDR1 is MNHEY and CDR2 is SMNVEV (reference sequence). This CDR3 comprises 16 residues. V shed 5 bases and J shed 1 base, with 14 bases lying between them.

This chain uses TRBV12-3 or TRBV12-4 with TRBJ2-3, with 7 positions matching TRBD2. CDR3 length equals 14 residues. The J segment lost 2 bases and the V segment lost 5 bases, leaving 4 bases of the junction unmatched. The CDR3 coding sequence is TGTGCCAGCAGTCGACTAGCCACCACAGATACGCAGTATTTT. Translating it yields CASSRLATTDTQYF.

This sequence joins TRBV11-1 and TRBJ1-1; D call uncertain. The CDR3 runs 16 residues. From germline, CDR1 is SGHAT and CDR2 FQDESV (reference sequence). Deletions cut 5 bases from V and 4 bases from J, with 20 bases between. CDR3 residues: CASSPRLSGAGTEAFF. The CDR3 nucleotides read TGTGCCAGCAGCCCCAGGTTATCAGGCGCGGGCACTGAAGCTTTCTTT.

The gene calls are TRBV30 and TRBJ2-2, with D maybe TRBD1 (6 bases). CDR1 is GTSNPN and CDR2 is SVGIG in the germline V gene (reference sequence). V dropped 4 bases and J dropped 1 base, with 13 bases sitting between them. This CDR3 has 15 amino acids. The CDR3 nucleotides are TGTGCCTGGATCAAGAGGGGACAGAACACCGGGGAGCTGTTTTTT. This sequence encodes CAWIKRGQNTGELFF.

V gene TRBV30 combines with J gene TRBJ1-1; 10 positions agree with TRBD1. This CDR3 has 14 amino acids. Losses at the gene ends were 8 bases for V and 5 bases for J; bases not matched to a gene: 11. From germline, CDR1 is GTSNPN and CDR2 SVGIG (reference sequence). The CDR3 region has the DNA TGTGCCGGAACGACAGGGGGCAGGGGAACTGAAGCTTTCTTT. Amino acids: CAGTTGGRGTEAFF.

This clonotype was seen a few times. The gene calls are TRBV20-1 and TRBJ1-4, with TRBD1 as a possible D gene (5 bases). Germline-derived CDR1 and CDR2 are DFQATT and SNEGSKA (reference sequence). CDR3 length: 14 residues. The V end was cut by 2 bases, the J end by 0 bases, with 7 bases between. CDR3 sequence: CSARRQPTNEKLFF. The CDR3 DNA is TGCAGTGCTAGACGACAGCCAACTAATGAAAAACTGTTTTTT.

This clonotype was detected a few times. The chain couples TRBV7-9 to TRBJ1-4, with no clear D. The CDR3 length is 14 residues. The V end was cut by 5 bases, the J end by 8 bases, with 15 bases between. CDR1 is SEHNR, CDR2 FQNEAQ, per germline (reference sequence). The CDR3 region has the DNA TGTGCCAGCAGCCGCCGAAAGGTCGGGGAAAAACTGTTTTTT. This translates into CASSRRKVGEKLFF.

The chain links TRBV27 to TRBJ1-1, with a weak D call TRBD1 (5 bases). The CDR3 totals 17 residues. The ends were cut back, 3 bases at V and 1 base at J, with 18 bases in the middle. CDR1 and CDR2 (germline): MNHEY, SMNVEV (reference sequence). The CDR3 DNA reads as TGTGCCAGCAGTTTCCGGGCAGGGTGGGGTCAGAACACTGAAGCTTTCTTT. Its protein is CASSFRAGWGQNTEAFF.

The table lists this clonotype with a few counts. The CDR3 DNA reads as TGTGCCAGCAGTGACGTAGGATCGGGACAGGGGTGGGGCTACACCTTC. It encodes CASSDVGSGQGWGYTF. The V and J genes are TRBV2 and TRBJ1-2, with 10 positions matching TRBD1. This CDR3 is built from 16 residues. Germline lookup yields CDR1 SNHLY and CDR2 FYNNEI. The ends lost 3 bases at V and 8 bases at J; junction bases unmatched: 12.

V is TRBV6-1 and J is TRBJ2-2, with no clear D. With 6 bases removed from V and 2 bases from J, the gap between germline ends came to 16 bases. Per the germline V gene, CDR1 is MNHNS and CDR2 is SASEGT. CDR3 length: 16 amino acids. CDR3 amino acids: CASRLPRVSNTGELFF. CDR3 sequence (DNA): TGTGCCAGCAGACTTCCCCGGGTTTCAAACACCGGGGAGCTGTTTTTT.

The chain combines TRBV6-1 with TRBJ1-5, with D possibly being TRBD1 (5 bases). V gave up 3 bases and J gave up 15 bases, with 15 bases separating them. This CDR3 has 12 residues. Germline V gene lookup returns CDR1 MNHNS and CDR2 SASEGT. The CDR3 reads CASSDNLRDSHF. CDR3 nucleotides: TGTGCCAGCAGTGATAATCTTAGGGACTCGCATTTT.

J is TRBJ1-2 and V is TRBV12-3 or TRBV12-4, with 11 bases matching TRBD1. V gave up 5 bases and J gave up 3 bases; unmatched junction bases: 11. The CDR3 loop spans 17 amino acids. CDR3 loop: CASSPQDRGRVDYGYTF. The CDR3 DNA reads TGTGCCAGCAGTCCCCAGGACAGGGGGCGGGTAGACTATGGCTACACCTTC.

The sample holds many counts of this clonotype. CDR3: CAISESGRVGREQYF. CDR3 DNA sequence: TGTGCCATCAGTGAGTCCGGGAGGGTAGGTCGGGAGCAGTACTTC. This chain uses TRBV10-3 with TRBJ2-7; 8 bases are a match to TRBD2. The CDR3 runs 15 residues. Germline CDR1 is ENHRY and CDR2 is SYGVKD. V trimming: 0 bases; J trimming: 7 bases; junction bases outside the gene matches: 8.

This clonotype was observed a few times. The rearrangement links TRBV5-1 to TRBJ2-1, with 11 bases lining up with TRBD2. Germline trimming cut 4 bases from V and 4 bases from J; bases unmatched to any gene: 16. The CDR3 runs to 19 residues. In germline, CDR1 is SGHRS, CDR2 YFSETQ. DNA of the CDR3: TGCGCCAGCAGCACCGTCAAAACTACCGGGACTAGCGGATACAATGAGCAGTTCTTC. Its protein is CASSTVKTTGTSGYNEQFF.

The genes are TRBV29-1 and TRBJ2-3, with TRBD1 identical over 9 bases. Germline V CDR1 and CDR2: SQVTM, ANQGSEA. The CDR3 consists of 17 residues. The junction had 17 bases not matched to a gene; V was cut back by 6 bases and J by 4 bases. The CDR3 nucleotides read TGCAGCGTCCCGCGGGACAGGGATTGGGCTTGGTCAGATACGCAGTATTTT. It specifies CSVPRDRDWAWSDTQYF.

The chain carries TRBV4-1 and TRBJ2-4, with D tentatively TRBD1 (6 bases). The CDR3 consists of 15 residues. The germline gives CDR1 MGHRA, CDR2 YSYEKL. V lost 2 bases to trimming and J lost 8 bases, with 16 bases between them. CDR3 loop: CASSQTPGVGDIQYF. The CDR3 DNA is TGCGCCAGCAGCCAAACGCCAGGGGTGGGTGACATTCAGTACTTC.

This clonotype was observed a few times. This chain uses TRBV6-5 with TRBJ1-1; 7 bases are shared with TRBD1. With V trimmed by 3 bases and J by 1 base, 5 bases remained unmatched. Per the germline V gene, CDR1 is MNHEY and CDR2 is SVGAGI. The CDR3 spans 15 residues. DNA of the CDR3: TGTGCCAGCAGTTATGGTGACAGGGAGAACACTGAAGCTTTCTTT. Translation: CASSYGDRENTEAFF.

This clonotype came up many times. This chain uses TRBV7-3 with TRBJ2-5, with a weak D call TRBD1 (5 bases). Germline assignment: CDR1 SGHTA and CDR2 FQGTGA. V lost 1 base and J lost 3, with 6 bases in between. The CDR3 sequence is 13 residues long. CDR3 DNA sequence: TGTGCCAGCAGCTTAAACAGGAAAGAGACCCAGTACTTC. As protein: CASSLNRKETQYF.

This chain joins TRBV7-9 and TRBJ2-1; D is unclear. Germline values: CDR1 SEHNR, CDR2 FQNEAQ (reference sequence). The germline V and J ends were trimmed by 3 bases and 10 bases, with 13 bases remaining between them. The CDR3 is 13 residues long. The CDR3 DNA follows: TGTGCCAGCAGCTTTCTAGTAGCCGGGGAGCAGTTCTTC. Amino acids: CASSFLVAGEQFF.

This clonotype was detected a few times. The chain joins TRBV20-1 to TRBJ2-7; no definite D call. Germline V CDR1 and CDR2: DFQATT, SNEGSKA (reference sequence). V was trimmed by 2 bases and J by 3 bases, leaving 8 bases between them. CDR3 length: 12 residues. This CDR3 is CSARLGIYEQYF. Here the CDR3 DNA reads TGCAGTGCTAGATTGGGCATCTACGAGCAGTACTTC.

The V call is TRBV29-1, the J call TRBJ2-5, with 7 bases aligning to TRBD1. Germline V gene data show CDR1 as SQVTM and CDR2 as ANQGSEA. The CDR3 runs to 13 residues. The trim removed 3 bases at V and 6 bases at J, leaving 7 bases unmatched. The CDR3 loop reads CSVDLTGAKTQYF. CDR3 sequence (DNA): TGCAGCGTTGATCTTACAGGGGCGAAGACCCAGTACTTC.

This clonotype was counted a few times. The rearrangement uses TRBV27 and TRBJ2-2, with 8 bases that match TRBD2. This CDR3 has 18 residues. Germline trimming cut 2 bases from V and 4 bases from J; bases unmatched to any gene: 12. Looked up from germline, CDR1 is MNHEY and CDR2 is SMNVEV (reference sequence). The CDR3 DNA sequence: TGTGCCAGCAGTTTAGCGGGACTAGTCCCCTCCGGCACCGGGGAGCTGTTTTTT. Translation gives CASSLAGLVPSGTGELFF.

This chain uses TRBV5-1 with TRBJ2-3, with D perhaps matching TRBD1 or TRBD2 (5 bases each). Germline loops: CDR1 SGHRS, CDR2 YFSETQ. Trimming shortened V by 5 bases and J by 4 bases, and 14 bases separated the two germline ends. This CDR3 contains 14 residues. The CDR3 region has the DNA TGCGCCAGCAGTTACGGGGCGCGTTCAGATACGCAGTATTTT. This sequence encodes CASSYGARSDTQYF.

The chain recombines TRBV27 with TRBJ2-7; a weak D match, TRBD1 (6 bases). Trimming took off 5 bases at V and 2 bases at J, with 16 bases between the two ends. The CDR3 is 15 residues long. Germline values: CDR1 MNHEY, CDR2 SMNVEV (reference sequence). CDR3 in DNA: TGTGCCAGCAGTCGCCTGGGTGACAGGACCTACGAGCAGTACTTC. It is translated as CASSRLGDRTYEQYF.

The chain is built from TRBV20-1 and TRBJ2-1, with 7 bases matching TRBD2. The germline V gene encodes CDR1 DFQATT and CDR2 SNEGSKA (reference sequence). V shed 6 bases and J 4 bases; nucleotides not matched to a gene: 9. This CDR3 contains 14 residues. The CDR3 protein is CSAHRAGPYNEQFF. For the CDR3, the DNA is TGCAGTGCCCACAGAGCGGGGCCTTACAATGAGCAGTTCTTC.

The V call is TRBV7-9, the J call TRBJ1-2; D unclear. The CDR3 is 14 residues long. Trimming removed 3 bases from V and 3 bases from J, with 11 bases in between. Germline assignment: CDR1 SEHNR and CDR2 FQNEAQ (reference sequence). The CDR3 protein is CASSFQTGDYGYTF. CDR3 DNA sequence: TGTGCCAGCAGCTTCCAAACGGGAGACTATGGCTACACCTTC.

The rearrangement links TRBV9 to TRBJ2-7; 13 bases line up with TRBD2. This CDR3 has 18 amino acids. V lost 4 bases, J lost 6 bases, and 16 bases stayed unmatched. The V gene's germline CDR1 is SGDLS and CDR2 YYNGEE. CDR3 region: CASSPSPGGTSGTFEQYF. The CDR3 DNA sequence: TGTGCCAGCAGCCCATCCCCCGGGGGGACTAGCGGGACTTTCGAGCAGTACTTC.

Remarks on this clonotype: The junction and the germline gene differ at one end; a read error may be behind it. V gene TRBV20-1 combines with J gene TRBJ1-2; 8 bases map to TRBD1. CDR1 DFQATT and CDR2 SNEGSKA come from the germline V gene (reference sequence). The CDR3 consists of 11 residues. This CDR3 reads CSARDRGGYTF. The CDR3 DNA follows: TGCAGTGCTCGAGACAGGGGTGGCTACACCTTC.